This passage covers 2 T cell receptor beta chains from one sample sequenced in a study of shared clonotypes between healthy human individuals (dated by TCRdb to the early 2020s). Libraries were constructed by the immunoSEQ multiplex PCR assay. The source is immuneACCESS, and TCRdb retained only in-frame sequences with V and J called. Part of the clones is not carried over; for the studies checked, unresolved V genes explain less than half of this, and the remainder is unexplained. The sample contains 2 million to 2.5 million clones, 92% of them found a single time. More than 0.35% of the sample is taken by the ten largest. Sequenced: naive CD4+ T cells from PBMCs. The cell subset or site label for this specimen denotes: CD45RA+ positively selected. The receptors were gathered from a man in his late teens or twenties in good health. Some clones in this sample may be carry-over from other donors' samples.

V and J are TRBV19 and TRBJ2-4; D is ambiguous. Germline CDR1 LNHDA, CDR2 SQIVND (reference sequence). Trimming cost V 4 bases and J 1 base, with 5 bases left between them. The CDR3 is 13 residues long. CDR3 amino acids: CASSTNAKNIQYF. CDR3 DNA: TGTGCCAGTAGTACCAACGCCAAAAACATTCAGTACTTC.

The V and J genes are TRBV27 and TRBJ1-4; TRBD1 matches 7 bases. V dropped 2 bases and J dropped 8; count of bases not matched to a gene: 5. This CDR3 region has 14 residues. The V gene's germline CDR1 is MNHEY and CDR2 SMNVEV (reference sequence). In nucleotides, the CDR3 is TGTGCCAGCAGTTTAACCGGACAGGAGGAAAAACTGTTTTTT. Protein: CASSLTGQEEKLFF.